These 23 T cell receptor beta chains share one sample of origin, sequenced in a study of blood T cells in healthy people across ages. A second PCR of 7 to 11 cycles used a sample-barcoded 5' primer and a J-beta primer mix. Via MiXCR, TCRdb re-called the 5' RACE reads, giving one row per CDR3 protein. In the table there are about 1.6 million distinct CDR3 sequences, about 32% of which are singletons. The sample was blood. These receptors were obtained from a young woman in good health.

The chain links TRBV19 to TRBJ2-3; 9 bases agree with TRBD2. The CDR3 is 14 residues long. The junction had 5 bases not matched to a gene; V was cut back by 6 bases and J by 4 bases. Germline CDR1 and CDR2: LNHDA and SQIVND (reference sequence). CDR3 DNA sequence: TGTGCCAGTAGACGAGCGGGAGGTCCAGATACGCAGTATTTT. Its translation: CASRRAGGPDTQYF.

The chain combines TRBV7-6 with TRBJ1-1; D gene uncertain. The CDR3 is 14 residues long. V lost 4 bases and J lost 3, with 12 bases in between. Per germline, CDR1 SGHVS and CDR2 FNYEAQ. The CDR3 region has the DNA TGTGCCAGCAGCTACGTCGGGAGGGACACTGAAGCTTTCTTT. Protein product: CASSYVGRDTEAFF.

V is TRBV3-1 and J is TRBJ2-1; perhaps D is TRBD1 or TRBD2 (5 bases each). V lost 3 bases and J lost 9, with 18 bases in between. The CDR3 is 15 residues long. CDR1 LGHDT and CDR2 YNNKEL come from the germline V gene (reference sequence). For the CDR3, the DNA is TGTGCCAGCAGCCAGACCGGGACCCTCGGTGGTGAGCAGTTCTTC. Its translation is CASSQTGTLGGEQFF.

The CDR3 is CSATTGSGNQPQHF. CDR3 sequence (DNA): TGCAGCGCTACGACAGGGTCGGGAAATCAGCCCCAGCATTTT. The rearrangement links TRBV29-1 to TRBJ1-5, with TRBD1 matching over 7 bases. Germline V lookup: CDR1 SQVTM, CDR2 ANQGSEA. This CDR3 has 14 amino acids. J gave up 4 bases and V 7 bases, and 10 bases lay outside the gene matches. The entire variable domain, with the rest obtained from reference TRBV29-1 and TRBJ1-5, is as follows: SAVISQKPSRDICQRGTSLTIQCQVDSQVTMMFWYRQQPGQSLTLIATANQGSEATYESGFVIDKFPISRPNLTFSTLTVSNMSPEDSSIYLCSATTGSGNQPQHFGDGTRLSIL.

CDR3 sequence reads: CSARFPRTGRNTEAFF. The CDR3 bases are TGCAGTGCTAGATTCCCGAGGACAGGGAGGAACACTGAAGCTTTCTTT. This chain uses TRBV20-1 with TRBJ1-1; 8 bases fit TRBD1. The germline V gene encodes CDR1 DFQATT and CDR2 SNEGSKA (reference sequence). The V segment lost 2 bases and the J segment 1 base; nucleotides outside the gene matches: 9. This CDR3 has 16 residues.

The chain combines TRBV7-9 with TRBJ1-1; maybe TRBD1 (5 bases). The CDR3 is 11 residues long. The germline V gene has CDR1 SEHNR and CDR2 FQNEAQ (reference sequence). Trimming stripped 4 bases from V and 11 bases from J, with 11 bases between. The CDR3 nucleotides read TGTGCCAGCAGCTGGGGGAGAGGGGCTTTCTTT. Translation: CASSWGRGAFF.

This clonotype was found a few times. J is TRBJ2-2 and V is TRBV7-3; possible D gene TRBD2, 6 bases. V shed 4 bases and J shed 7 bases, with 13 bases lying between them. CDR1 is SGHTA, CDR2 FQGTGA, per germline. The CDR3 extends over 14 amino acids. The CDR3 DNA sequence: TGTGCCAGCAGCTACGGGACTGAGGGCGGGGAGCTGTTTTTT. It is translated as CASSYGTEGGELFF.

Concerning this clonotype: A read error is possible here, since a much larger clone lies one base away. The V gene is TRBV29-1, the J gene TRBJ2-3; 9 bases agree with TRBD2. V lost 4 bases to trimming and J lost 4 bases; unmatched junction nucleotides: 6. The CDR3 length is 14 residues. Germline V lookup: CDR1 SQVTM, CDR2 ANQGSEA. CDR3 bases: TGCAGCGTTGGTGCTAGCGGGAACGCAGATACGCAGTATTTT. Its translation is CSVGASGNADTQYF.

There are a few counts of this clonotype. The chain carries TRBV5-1 and TRBJ2-5, with D uncertain. This CDR3 contains 14 residues. Germline V CDR1 and CDR2: SGHRS, YFSETQ. Trimming cost V 4 bases and J 5 bases, with 15 bases left between them. The CDR3 protein is CASSPQVGTETQYF. The CDR3 DNA is TGCGCCAGCAGCCCCCAGGTGGGAACGGAGACCCAGTACTTC.

The chain is built from TRBV4-1 and TRBJ2-1; TRBD2 agrees at 8 bases. The junction had 8 bases not matched to a gene; V was cut back by 0 bases and J by 7 bases. This CDR3 is 16 amino acids long. CDR1 and CDR2 (germline): MGHRA, YSYEKL. For the CDR3, the DNA is TGCGCCAGCAGCCAAGATCGGAGCGGGAGTGGTAATGAGCAGTTCTTC. The encoded protein is CASSQDRSGSGNEQFF.

The V call is TRBV19, the J call TRBJ2-3; 9 nucleotides line up with TRBD1. The germline gives CDR1 LNHDA, CDR2 SQIVND (reference sequence). The CDR3 length is 16 residues. Losses at the gene ends were 4 bases for V and 1 base for J; bases not matched to a gene: 6. The CDR3 DNA is TGTGCCAGTAGTACCGGGACAGGGCTTGGCACAGATACGCAGTATTTT. Protein: CASSTGTGLGTDTQYF.

This chain joins TRBV24-1 and TRBJ2-5, with a tentative D call TRBD1 (6 bases). Trimming cost V 9 bases and J 5 bases, with 15 bases left between them. This CDR3 contains 13 residues. Germline loops: CDR1 KGHDR, CDR2 SFDVKD. The CDR3 nucleotides are TGTGCCACCCAGGCGGCAGGGGAGGAGACCCAGTACTTC. Residues: CATQAAGEETQYF.

This clonotype turned up a few times. The gene calls are TRBV27 and TRBJ2-7; a weak D match, TRBD2 (5 bases). Trimming removed 0 bases from V and 0 bases from J, with 15 bases in between. The CDR3 extends over 17 amino acids. Germline lookup yields CDR1 MNHEY and CDR2 SMNVEV (reference sequence). The CDR3 DNA is TGTGCCAGCAGTTTATCGGGAAGCGGAAGAAGCTCCTACGAGCAGTACTTC. Its translation: CASSLSGSGRSSYEQYF.

Here the CDR3 DNA reads TGCGCCAGCAGCTTGGCCAGAGCGGGAGTGATCAATGAGCAGTTCTTC. Protein sequence: CASSLARAGVINEQFF. The chain employs TRBV5-1 and TRBJ2-1; 8 bases fit TRBD2. The CDR3 consists of 16 residues. Germline V gene sequence: CDR1 SGHRS, CDR2 YFSETQ. Trimming removed 0 bases from V and 6 bases from J; junction bases left unmatched: 8.

This clonotype was seen a handful of times. The rearrangement links TRBV12-3 or TRBV12-4 to TRBJ2-5; 12 nucleotides align to TRBD2. The end of the DNA aligns better with TRBJ2-7, so the J call may be wrong. The CDR3 is 18 residues long. The CDR3 is CASSFLAGGGKANYEQYF. CDR3 sequence (DNA): TGTGCCAGCAGTTTCCTAGCGGGAGGGGGGAAAGCTAATTACGAGCAGTACTTC.

This clonotype was detected a few times. This sequence joins TRBV7-9 and TRBJ2-7; TRBD1 agrees at 8 bases. The CDR3 loop spans 13 amino acids. With 1 base clipped from V and 7 bases from J, the junction kept 3 bases outside the gene matches. Germline V gene lookup returns CDR1 SEHNR and CDR2 FQNEAQ (reference sequence). CDR3: CASSLEDRDEQYF. CDR3 DNA: TGTGCCAGCAGCTTAGAGGACAGGGATGAGCAGTACTTC.

CDR3 region: CASSSDREGDEQFF. CDR3 coding DNA: TGTGCCAGCAGCTCGGACAGGGAGGGCGATGAGCAGTTCTTC. The chain is built from TRBV5-6 and TRBJ2-1, with TRBD1 as a possible D gene (8 bases). Germline-derived CDR1 and CDR2 are SGHDT and YYEEEE. The CDR3 contains 14 residues. Trimming removed 3 bases from V and 8 bases from J, with 15 bases in between.

This chain uses TRBV20-1 with TRBJ2-7; possible D gene TRBD1, 6 bases. Trimming removed 1 base at V and 2 bases at J, with 24 bases between. The CDR3 runs 18 residues. The germline V gene encodes CDR1 DFQATT and CDR2 SNEGSKA (reference sequence). CDR3 region: CSARGITGPPLGAYEQYF. The CDR3 DNA sequence: TGCAGTGCTAGAGGTATCACAGGGCCCCCCCTAGGCGCCTACGAGCAGTACTTC.

A few counts support this clonotype. The chain uses TRBV4-1 and TRBJ1-1, with D unclear. Trimming pared 3 bases from V and 0 bases from J, leaving 11 bases between. There are 15 residues in the CDR3. Germline V CDR1 and CDR2: MGHRA, YSYEKL. The CDR3 loop reads CASSQSLTLNTEAFF. The CDR3 DNA reads as TGCGCCAGCAGCCAGTCGCTGACCCTGAACACTGAAGCTTTCTTT.

This clonotype was seen repeatedly, ten times or more. The V call is TRBV9, the J call TRBJ2-7, with D possibly being TRBD1 (5 bases). Deletions cut 2 bases from V and 2 bases from J, with 8 bases between. The CDR3 extends over 13 amino acids. The germline V gene encodes CDR1 SGDLS and CDR2 YYNGEE. Here the CDR3 reads CASSVGPTYEQYF. In nucleotides, the CDR3 is TGTGCCAGCAGCGTGGGGCCGACCTACGAGCAGTACTTC.

This clonotype was counted a few times. The V gene is TRBV29-1, the J gene TRBJ1-2, with 7 bases matching TRBD1. The CDR3 has 14 residues. V shed 6 bases and J 7 bases; nucleotides not matched to a gene: 14. Germline V gene sequence: CDR1 SQVTM, CDR2 ANQGSEA. This chain's CDR3 is CSVIHSGQAVGYTF. The CDR3 region has the DNA TGCAGCGTGATCCATTCAGGACAGGCAGTTGGCTACACCTTC.

This clonotype was observed a handful of times. The chain employs TRBV5-1 and TRBJ2-7; 9 nucleotides align to TRBD1. The germline V gene encodes CDR1 SGHRS and CDR2 YFSETQ. The CDR3 contains 14 residues. V lost 4 bases to trimming and J lost 2 bases; unmatched junction nucleotides: 4. The CDR3 sequence: CASSHGTGTYEQYF. CDR3 sequence (DNA): TGCGCCAGCAGCCACGGGACAGGGACCTACGAGCAGTACTTC.

The rearrangement links TRBV4-1 to TRBJ2-3; D remains ambiguous. The V end was cut by 0 bases, the J end by 5 bases, with 21 bases between. This CDR3 is 18 amino acids long. CDR1 is MGHRA, CDR2 YSYEKL, per germline. DNA for the CDR3: TGCGCCAGCAGCCAAGATTATCTGTCCGTTTACTCCTTAGATACGCAGTATTTT. Translation: CASSQDYLSVYSLDTQYF.